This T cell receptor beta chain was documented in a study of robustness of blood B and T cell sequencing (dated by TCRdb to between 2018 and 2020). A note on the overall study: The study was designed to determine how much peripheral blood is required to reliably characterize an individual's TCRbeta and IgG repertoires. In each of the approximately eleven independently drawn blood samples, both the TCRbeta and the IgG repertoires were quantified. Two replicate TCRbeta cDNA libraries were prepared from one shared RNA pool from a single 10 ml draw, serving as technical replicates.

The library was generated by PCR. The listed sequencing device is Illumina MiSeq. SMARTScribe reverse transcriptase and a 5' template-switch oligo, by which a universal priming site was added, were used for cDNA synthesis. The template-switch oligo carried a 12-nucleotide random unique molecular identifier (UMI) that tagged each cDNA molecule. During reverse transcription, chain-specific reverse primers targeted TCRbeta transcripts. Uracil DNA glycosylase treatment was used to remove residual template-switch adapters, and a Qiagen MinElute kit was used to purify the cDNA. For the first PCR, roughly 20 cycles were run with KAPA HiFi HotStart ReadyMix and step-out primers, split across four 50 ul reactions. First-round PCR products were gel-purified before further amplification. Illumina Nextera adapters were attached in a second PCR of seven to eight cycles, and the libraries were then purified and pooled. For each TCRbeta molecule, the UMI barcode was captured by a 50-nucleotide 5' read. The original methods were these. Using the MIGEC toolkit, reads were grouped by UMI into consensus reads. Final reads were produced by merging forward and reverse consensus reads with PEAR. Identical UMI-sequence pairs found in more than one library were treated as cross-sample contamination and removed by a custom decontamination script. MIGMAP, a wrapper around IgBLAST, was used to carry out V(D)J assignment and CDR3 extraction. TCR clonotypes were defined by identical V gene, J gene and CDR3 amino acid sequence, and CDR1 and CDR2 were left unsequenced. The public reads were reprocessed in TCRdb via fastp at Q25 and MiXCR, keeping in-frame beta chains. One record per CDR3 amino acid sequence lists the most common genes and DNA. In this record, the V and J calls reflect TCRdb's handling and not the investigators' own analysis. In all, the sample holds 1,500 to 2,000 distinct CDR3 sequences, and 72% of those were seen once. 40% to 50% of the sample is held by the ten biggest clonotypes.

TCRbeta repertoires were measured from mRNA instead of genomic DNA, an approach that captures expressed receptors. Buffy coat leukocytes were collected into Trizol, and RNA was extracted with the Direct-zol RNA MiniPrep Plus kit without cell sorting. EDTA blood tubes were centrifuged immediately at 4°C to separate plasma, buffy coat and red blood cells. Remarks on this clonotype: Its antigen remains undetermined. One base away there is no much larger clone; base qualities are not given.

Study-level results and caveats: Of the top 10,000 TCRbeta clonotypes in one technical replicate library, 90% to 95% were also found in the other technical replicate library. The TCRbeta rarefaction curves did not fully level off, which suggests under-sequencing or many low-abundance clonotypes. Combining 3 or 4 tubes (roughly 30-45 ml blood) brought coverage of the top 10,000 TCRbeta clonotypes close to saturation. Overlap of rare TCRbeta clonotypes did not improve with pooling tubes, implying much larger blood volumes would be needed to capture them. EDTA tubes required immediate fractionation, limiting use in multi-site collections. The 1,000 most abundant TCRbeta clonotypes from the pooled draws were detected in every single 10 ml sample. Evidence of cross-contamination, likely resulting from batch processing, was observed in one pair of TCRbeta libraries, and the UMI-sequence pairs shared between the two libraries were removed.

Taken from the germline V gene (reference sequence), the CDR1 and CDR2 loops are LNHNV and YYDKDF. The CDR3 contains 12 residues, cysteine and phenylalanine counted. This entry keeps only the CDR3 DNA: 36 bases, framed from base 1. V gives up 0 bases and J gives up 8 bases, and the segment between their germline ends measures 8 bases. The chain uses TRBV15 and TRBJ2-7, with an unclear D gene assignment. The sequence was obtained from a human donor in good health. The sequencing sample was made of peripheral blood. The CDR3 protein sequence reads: CATSRDRAKQYF. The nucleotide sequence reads TGTGCCACCAGCAGAGATCGAGCCAAGCAGTACTTC. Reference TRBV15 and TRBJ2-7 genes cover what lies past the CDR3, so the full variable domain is DAMVIQNPRYQVTQFGKPVTLSCSQTLNHNVMYWYQQKSSQAPKLLFHYYDKDFNNEADTPDNFQSRRPNTSFCFLDIRSPGLGDTAMYLCATSRDRAKQYFGPGTRLTVT.